The 16 T cell receptor beta chains in this list originate from one sample, sequenced in a study of blood T cells in healthy people across ages. PCR was performed a second time for roughly 6 to 12 cycles using a sample-barcoded 5' primer and a J-beta primer mix. One entry per CDR3 protein results from TCRdb running MiXCR on the 5' RACE reads. This sample has over 1,500,000 distinct CDR3 sequences, with approximately 39% found just once. The sample was blood. The source is a human donor in good health.

This clonotype has only a few counts. The rearrangement links TRBV5-5 to TRBJ2-7; no clear D. This CDR3 is 14 amino acids long. Germline V CDR1 and CDR2: SGHKS, YYEKEE (reference sequence). V lost 0 bases to trimming and J lost 4 bases, with 11 bases between them. The CDR3 DNA is TGTGCCAGCAGCTTGGCGTATTTGTCTTACGAGCAGTACTTC. Translated: CASSLAYLSYEQYF.

The genes are TRBV11-2 and TRBJ2-3; 9 nucleotides agree with TRBD1. V gave up 4 bases and J gave up 4 bases; unmatched junction bases: 12. CDR1 and CDR2 (germline): SGHAT, FQNNGV. This CDR3 spans 17 amino acids. CDR3 residues: CASSSPAGTGSPDTQYF. In nucleotides, the CDR3 is TGTGCCAGCAGCTCCCCAGCCGGGACAGGGAGTCCAGATACGCAGTATTTT.

This clonotype was counted at least ten times. The V and J genes are TRBV9 and TRBJ1-1; TRBD1 agrees at 8 bases. The ends lost 4 bases at V and 1 base at J; junction bases unmatched: 3. The CDR3 length is 14 residues. Germline V gene lookup returns CDR1 SGDLS and CDR2 YYNGEE. The CDR3 DNA reads TGTGCCAGCAGCCCCACAGGGGGGAACACTGAAGCTTTCTTT. Its translation: CASSPTGGNTEAFF.

The chain combines TRBV20-1 with TRBJ2-1, with 11 nucleotides matching TRBD1. This CDR3 has 14 residues. CDR1 and CDR2 (germline): DFQATT, SNEGSKA (reference sequence). V lost 1 base to trimming and J lost 8 bases; unmatched junction nucleotides: 4. DNA of the CDR3: TGCAGTGCTAGAGCGGGGACAGGGGGACATGAGCAGTTCTTC. This translates into CSARAGTGGHEQFF.

A word on this clonotype: This sequence may be a read error, since a much larger clone differs from it by one base. V is TRBV6-2 or TRBV6-3 and J is TRBJ2-3, with D perhaps assigned TRBD1 or TRBD2 (5 bases each). This CDR3 is built from 15 residues. Germline-derived CDR1 and CDR2 are MNHEY and SVGEGT. CDR3 amino acids: CASSYSRDGGDTKYF. In DNA, the CDR3 is TGTGCCAGCAGTTACTCCAGGGACGGCGGAGATACGAAGTATTTT.

In this sample, this clonotype turned up a few times. V is TRBV7-3 and J is TRBJ2-7, with 9 nucleotides matching TRBD1. The CDR3 has 14 residues. Germline CDR1 reads SGHTA; CDR2 reads FQGTGA. J gave up 6 bases and V 4 bases, and 7 bases lay outside the gene matches. CDR3 region: CASSSTGGQSEQYF. CDR3 bases: TGTGCCAGCAGCTCGACAGGGGGGCAAAGCGAGCAGTACTTC.

This chain uses TRBV30 with TRBJ2-1; D ambiguous. Judging by the DNA end, TRBJ2-7 fits better; the J call may be wrong. CDR3 length: 15 residues. Germline V CDR1 and CDR2: GTSNPN, SVGIG (reference sequence). In DNA, the CDR3 is TGTGCCTGGAGTGTAAAGATCGGAATTAACTACGAGCAGTACTTC. This gives the protein CAWSVKIGINYEQYF.

This clonotype was counted a few times. This chain links TRBV29-1 with TRBJ1-5, with no clear D. This CDR3 contains 13 residues. V dropped 5 bases and J dropped 6 bases, with 14 bases sitting between them. Germline CDR1 SQVTM, CDR2 ANQGSEA. In nucleotides, the CDR3 is TGCAGCGTTTGCGTCGGTGTAGGTCAGCCCCAGCATTTT. It is translated as CSVCVGVGQPQHF.

This clonotype was seen a single time. The V gene is TRBV28, the J gene TRBJ1-1; 9 bases are shared with TRBD1. Per the germline V gene, CDR1 is MDHEN and CDR2 is SYDVKM. Losses at the gene ends were 1 base for V and 3 bases for J; bases not matched to a gene: 9. There are 17 residues in the CDR3. CDR3 loop: CASSLFFLDRGDTEAFF. The CDR3 nucleotides read TGTGCCAGCAGTTTATTCTTCCTTGACAGGGGGGACACTGAAGCTTTCTTT.

The table lists this clonotype with a few counts. The V and J genes are TRBV6-1 and TRBJ2-7; D gene unclear. V shed 4 bases and J shed 1 base, with 11 bases lying between them. The CDR3 covers 14 residues. Germline loops: CDR1 MNHNS, CDR2 SASEGT. The CDR3 here is CASSAGGVSYEQYF. In DNA, the CDR3 is TGTGCCAGCAGTGCCGGTGGGGTTTCCTACGAGCAGTACTTC.

This clonotype was counted only a few times. A much more abundant neighbour one base away suggests this may be a read error. The rearrangement links TRBV29-1 to TRBJ2-5, with 10 nucleotides matching TRBD1. The J segment lost 9 bases and the V segment lost 4 bases, leaving 11 bases of the junction unmatched. Germline loops: CDR1 SQVTM, CDR2 ANQGSEA. This CDR3 comprises 14 residues. The CDR3 DNA is TGCAGCGTTGTCTGGGACAGGGGTAATGAGGCCCAGTACTTC. It is translated as CSVVWDRGNEAQYF.

V gene TRBV12-3 or TRBV12-4 combines with J gene TRBJ2-3; TRBD1 or TRBD2 may be the D gene (7 bases each). This CDR3 contains 13 residues. The V end was cut by 6 bases, the J end by 5 bases, with 12 bases between. The CDR3 DNA is TGTGCCAGCAGGCCAGGGGGGGTAGATACGCAGTATTTT. Translating it yields CASRPGGVDTQYF.

This clonotype came up a few times. V gene TRBV7-9 combines with J gene TRBJ1-2, with D possibly TRBD1 on 6 matching bases. Trimming removed 1 base at V and 2 bases at J, with 11 bases between. The germline V gene has CDR1 SEHNR and CDR2 FQNEAQ (reference sequence). The CDR3 spans 15 residues. The CDR3 here is CASSLVSGANYGYTF. The DNA of the CDR3 is TGTGCCAGCAGCTTAGTATCAGGGGCCAACTATGGCTACACCTTC.

The rearrangement joins TRBV7-2 to TRBJ2-1; D ambiguous. The CDR3 loop spans 13 amino acids. Looked up from germline, CDR1 is SGHTA and CDR2 is FQGNSA. The V gene lost 1 base and the J gene lost 9 bases, with 10 bases spanning the gap. The CDR3 here is CASSLGLVTEQFF. CDR3 bases: TGTGCCAGCAGCTTAGGTCTAGTTACTGAGCAGTTCTTC.

This clonotype was found a few times. V and J are TRBV5-1 and TRBJ1-2; D is unclear. The V end was cut by 0 bases, the J end by 8 bases, with 14 bases between. The CDR3 runs 14 residues. Germline CDR1 is SGHRS and CDR2 is YFSETQ. The CDR3, as DNA: TGCGCCAGCAGCTTGGCAGGCGGCGGCTTGGGCTACACCTTC. It specifies CASSLAGGGLGYTF.

The V and J genes are TRBV29-1 and TRBJ2-7; D ambiguous. The CDR3 loop spans 12 amino acids. Germline CDR1 and CDR2: SQVTM and ANQGSEA. The V end was cut by 5 bases, the J end by 0 bases, with 8 bases between. CDR3 region: CSVLVSSYEQYF. The CDR3 nucleotides are TGCAGCGTTCTGGTAAGCTCCTACGAGCAGTACTTC.